The 3 T cell receptor beta chains below come from one sample, sequenced in a study of cytomegalovirus exposure and HLA in healthy donors. Primers included in the PCR were 60 Vbeta and 13 Jbeta primers. Profiling relied on immunoSEQ multiplex PCR, and the TCRdb table lists in-frame clones only, not all of them. The repertoire shows about 110,000 clones; the top ten hold approximately 3.8%. The sequencing input was PBMCs. These receptors originate from a man between 18 and 35 years old in good health and CMV-seronegative.

V usage is TRBV19 and J usage is TRBJ1-4, with a weak D call TRBD1 (5 bases). Trimming took off 3 bases at V and 8 bases at J, with 19 bases between the two ends. The germline gives CDR1 LNHDA, CDR2 SQIVND (reference sequence). This CDR3 region has 16 residues. The DNA of the CDR3 is TGTGCCAGTAGTATCCCGGGACGGGAGCCATTGGAAAAACTGTTTTTT. Translation gives CASSIPGREPLEKLFF.

V usage is TRBV18 and J usage is TRBJ1-5, with D maybe TRBD1 (5 bases). The germline V gene encodes CDR1 KGHSH and CDR2 LQKENI. This CDR3 contains 17 residues. The ends were cut back, 2 bases at V and 0 bases at J, with 14 bases in the middle. CDR3 in amino acids: CASSPIGGAGSNQPQHF. The DNA of the CDR3 is TGTGCCAGCTCACCAATTGGCGGGGCGGGTAGCAATCAGCCCCAGCATTTT.

In DNA, the CDR3 is TGTGCCAGCAGCTTTTGGACAGGGAACTACGAGCAGTACTTC. Translated: CASSFWTGNYEQYF. This chain connects TRBV13 to TRBJ2-7; the match to TRBD1 covers 8 bases. The CDR3 runs 14 residues. Germline lookup yields CDR1 PRHDT and CDR2 FYEKMQ (reference sequence). Unmatched junction bases numbered 4, after V lost 3 bases and J lost 3 bases.